Presented here are 23 T cell receptor beta chains from one specimen sequenced in a study of identifying expanded T cells in peripheral blood. Clones were read by immunoSEQ multiplex PCR, and TCRdb kept only the in-frame ones, dropping some. Of approximately 100,000 clones in the sample, 87% were seen once. Sample: blood. These receptors came from a person between 18 and 75 years old in good health.

The rearrangement joins TRBV19 to TRBJ1-6; D possibly corresponds to TRBD1 (5 bases). V lost 3 bases and J lost 10, with 16 bases in between. Germline CDR1 reads LNHDA; CDR2 reads SQIVND (reference sequence). CDR3 length equals 15 residues. The CDR3 DNA reads as TGTGCCAGTAGTATTCAGCAGGGTCATTCCTCACCCCTCCACTTT. Its translation: CASSIQQGHSSPLHF.

The DNA for the CDR3 is TGTGCCTGGGGACCTTTGGGTGGCTACACCTTC. Its protein is CAWGPLGGYTF. The gene calls are TRBV30 and TRBJ1-2; D not resolved. The CDR3 sequence is 11 residues long. Between the trimmed V and J ends, which lost 5 bases and 7 bases, there was a span of 11 bases. The germline V gene encodes CDR1 GTSNPN and CDR2 SVGIG (reference sequence).

The rearrangement uses TRBV7-2 and TRBJ2-1, with TRBD2 identical over 7 bases. The CDR3 is 14 residues long. Germline assignment: CDR1 SGHTA and CDR2 FQGNSA. Trimming cost V 8 bases and J 7 bases; bases outside gene matches: 11. The CDR3 coding sequence is TGTGCCAGCGGGACCAGCGGGGTTAAGAATGAGCAGTTCTTC. Its translation: CASGTSGVKNEQFF. The entire variable domain, with the rest obtained from reference TRBV7-2 and TRBJ2-1, is as follows: GAGVSQSPSNKVTEKGKDVELRCDPISGHTALYWYRQSLGQGLEFLIYFQGNSAPDKSGLPSDRFSAERTGGSVSTLTIQRTQQEDSAVYLCASGTSGVKNEQFFGPGTRLTVL.

V gene TRBV4-1 combines with J gene TRBJ2-2, with 7 bases identical to TRBD1. The germline gives CDR1 MGHRA, CDR2 YSYEKL. Trimming at V came to 1 base and at J to 0 bases, leaving 5 bases not matched to a gene. This CDR3 is 17 amino acids long. CDR3 protein: CASSQGARGPNTGELFF. CDR3 bases: TGCGCCAGCAGCCAAGGAGCTAGGGGGCCGAACACCGGGGAGCTGTTTTTT.

This clone was observed a single time. The chain recombines TRBV10-3 with TRBJ1-2; the D gene is possibly TRBD1 (5 bases). The germline CDR1 and CDR2 sequences are ENHRY and SYGVKD. Trimming left V 8 bases short and J 0 bases short, with 16 bases between. There are 15 residues in the CDR3. The CDR3 DNA reads as TGTGCCATCTCGGGGAGGGACGGAGCTAACTATGGCTACACCTTC. This encodes CAISGRDGANYGYTF.

The rearrangement uses TRBV18 and TRBJ2-7, with 9 bases that match TRBD1. The V gene's germline CDR1 is KGHSH and CDR2 LQKENI. The ends lost 5 bases at V and 8 bases at J; junction bases unmatched: 7. CDR3 length: 13 amino acids. This CDR3 is CASSTRTGAKQYF. In DNA, the CDR3 is TGTGCCAGCTCAACTCGGACAGGGGCGAAGCAGTACTTC. Looking up the rest from reference TRBV18 and TRBJ2-7 gives the full variable domain: NAGVMQNPRHLVRRRGQEARLRCSPMKGHSHVYWYRQLPEEGLKFMVYLQKENIIDESGMPKERFSAEFPKEGPSILRIQQVVRGDSAAYFCASSTRTGAKQYFGPGTRLTVT.

V and J are TRBV2 and TRBJ1-3; 7 bases align to TRBD1. Germline CDR1 is SNHLY and CDR2 is FYNNEI. CDR3 length: 15 amino acids. V lost 4 bases and J lost 4; bases outside the gene matches: 7. The CDR3 protein is CASSGRQGSGNTIYF. The CDR3, as DNA: TGTGCCAGCAGTGGGAGACAGGGTTCCGGAAACACCATATATTTT.

The rearrangement joins TRBV5-1 to TRBJ2-5; perhaps TRBD2 as D (6 bases). This CDR3 region has 15 residues. The germline gives CDR1 SGHRS, CDR2 YFSETQ. Trimming took off 4 bases at V and 4 bases at J, with 17 bases between the two ends. CDR3 residues: CASSIGSRGRETQYF. CDR3 bases: TGCGCCAGCAGCATCGGGAGCCGCGGGCGAGAGACCCAGTACTTC.

This clone was seen once. This chain links TRBV4-2 with TRBJ1-1, with no clear D. CDR1 LGHNA and CDR2 YNFKEQ come from the germline V gene. The V gene lost 1 base and the J gene lost 1 base, with 7 bases spanning the gap. The CDR3 totals 14 residues. CDR3: CASSQGLANTEAFF. CDR3 sequence (DNA): TGTGCCAGCAGCCAAGGCTTGGCGAACACTGAAGCTTTCTTT.

The chain recombines TRBV7-9 with TRBJ2-2, with D perhaps TRBD1 or TRBD2 (6 bases each). Trimming cost V 7 bases and J 4 bases, with 16 bases left between them. The germline gives CDR1 SEHNR, CDR2 FQNEAQ (reference sequence). The CDR3 is 15 amino acids. The CDR3 nucleotides read TGTGCCAGCATGGGACCGGGGGCCGTCACCGGGGAGCTGTTTTTT. This encodes CASMGPGAVTGELFF.

The genes are TRBV7-8 and TRBJ2-2; D not certain. The CDR3 runs to 15 residues. Trimming cost V 4 bases and J 4 bases, with 13 bases left between them. Looked up from germline, CDR1 is SGHVS and CDR2 is FQNEAQ. The CDR3 DNA sequence: TGTGCCAGCAGCTCCCCCTGGAATTTCACCGGGGAGCTGTTTTTT. Its protein product is CASSSPWNFTGELFF.

V gene TRBV9 combines with J gene TRBJ2-5; a weak D match, TRBD1 (6 bases). There are 14 residues in the CDR3. CDR1 is SGDLS, CDR2 YYNGEE, per germline. The V end was cut by 4 bases, the J end by 4 bases, with 14 bases between. Here the CDR3 DNA reads TGTGCCAGCAGCCCTGGACAGCGAAGAGAGACCCAGTACTTC. It is translated as CASSPGQRRETQYF.

This clone was detected a few times. The chain is built from TRBV18 and TRBJ1-1; D gene unclear. The CDR3 covers 13 residues. V lost 2 bases and J 1 base, leaving 5 bases between the germline ends. CDR1 and CDR2 from the germline V gene are KGHSH and LQKENI. For the CDR3, the DNA is TGTGCCAGCTCACCAACGTGGAACACTGAAGCTTTCTTT. Its translation: CASSPTWNTEAFF.

The chain uses TRBV7-2 and TRBJ2-1; 10 positions agree with TRBD2. Germline CDR1 and CDR2: SGHTA and FQGNSA. The CDR3 sequence is 15 residues long. Trimming removed 5 bases from V and 6 bases from J; junction bases left unmatched: 7. In DNA, the CDR3 is TGTGCCAGCAGCCCCCCGGGACTAGCGCCCAATGAGCAGTTCTTC. Protein: CASSPPGLAPNEQFF.

V gene TRBV5-4 combines with J gene TRBJ2-5; no firm D call. Trimming left V 3 bases short and J 2 bases short, with 14 bases between. Per germline, CDR1 SGHNT and CDR2 YYREEE (reference sequence). This CDR3 spans 15 amino acids. CDR3 region: CASSSLSRTQETQYF. The CDR3, as DNA: TGTGCCAGCAGCTCCCTGTCGCGTACTCAAGAGACCCAGTACTTC.

Note on this clone: Its ends do not fully match the called genes, so a read error is possible. The CDR3 reads CASSPQGLSYNEQFF. CDR3 nucleotides: TGTGCCAGCTCACCTCAGGGACTCTCCTACAATGAGCAATTCTTC. The chain has TRBV18 and TRBJ2-1; maybe TRBD2 (6 bases). Germline CDR1 reads KGHSH; CDR2 reads LQKENI. The CDR3 covers 15 residues.

This sequence joins TRBV10-3 and TRBJ1-1; D is unclear. Germline CDR1 ENHRY, CDR2 SYGVKD. This CDR3 comprises 13 residues. The V end was cut by 3 bases, the J end by 5 bases, with 10 bases between. The CDR3 loop is CAISDLLRTEAFF. CDR3 bases: TGTGCCATCAGTGATTTATTGCGGACTGAAGCTTTCTTT.

This clone was recorded only once. The chain carries TRBV27 and TRBJ1-2; D is undetermined. The CDR3 spans 13 residues. CDR1 is MNHEY and CDR2 is SMNVEV in the germline V gene (reference sequence). Trimming stripped 6 bases from V and 8 bases from J, with 16 bases between. CDR3 residues: CASSDPSYRGYTF. The CDR3 DNA follows: TGTGCCAGCAGCGATCCATCCTACCGGGGCTACACCTTC.

This clone was seen more than once but under ten times. The chain is built from TRBV4-3 and TRBJ2-5, with D perhaps assigned TRBD1 or TRBD2 (6 bases each). This CDR3 has 14 amino acids. Trimming cost V 0 bases and J 5 bases, with 10 bases left between them. Germline lookup yields CDR1 LGHNA and CDR2 YSLEER. The CDR3 region has the DNA TGCGCCAGCAGCCAAGAAGGGGGGCGGGAGACCCAGTACTTC. Its protein is CASSQEGGRETQYF.

This clone is a singleton in its sample. The chain recombines TRBV2 with TRBJ2-7; possible D gene TRBD1, 5 bases. Germline lookup yields CDR1 SNHLY and CDR2 FYNNEI. This CDR3 comprises 16 residues. V was shortened by 6 bases and J by 2 bases, with 20 bases between the two germline ends. CDR3 sequence: CASSLPQGRKTYEQYF. The CDR3 region has the DNA TGTGCCAGCAGCCTGCCTCAGGGAAGAAAGACCTACGAGCAGTACTTC.

The J gene is TRBJ2-3, the V gene TRBV18; D is possibly TRBD1 (5 bases). Germline V gene lookup returns CDR1 KGHSH and CDR2 LQKENI. V lost 6 bases and J 1 base, leaving 8 bases between the germline ends. The CDR3 has 13 residues. The CDR3 DNA reads as TGTGCCAGCTCGGAAGGGGGCACAGATACGCAGTATTTT. This encodes CASSEGGTDTQYF.

The chain is built from TRBV5-6 and TRBJ2-3; D is ambiguous. The germline V gene encodes CDR1 SGHDT and CDR2 YYEEEE. This CDR3 has 14 amino acids. Deletions cut 1 base from V and 2 bases from J, with 8 bases between. The CDR3 region is CASSLPIATDTQYF. CDR3 coding DNA: TGTGCCAGCAGCTTGCCGATTGCCACAGATACGCAGTATTTT.

This rearrangement joins TRBV18 to TRBJ2-3, with TRBD1 identical over 9 bases. Germline CDR1 reads KGHSH; CDR2 reads LQKENI. The CDR3 totals 16 residues. J was trimmed by 6 bases and V by 1 base; bases with no gene match: 8. The CDR3 reads CASSPRITGGPDTQYF. CDR3 DNA sequence: TGTGCCAGCTCACCACGAATTACAGGGGGCCCGGATACGCAGTATTTT.